These T cell receptor beta chains were read from a single sample in a study of blood T cell repertoires in COVID-19. Here immunoSEQ multiplex PCR was the method, and the copy in TCRdb shows in-frame clones only, minus some. The table has 140,000 to 150,000 clones, around 87% seen once; the top ten hold under 7.5%. Sequencing was done on a sample of peripheral blood. The receptors here all came from a man aged 80 or over with acute or convalescent COVID-19. Both conserved end residues are part of each CDR3. The D gene is left open where the match is weak. Size is omitted from some rows. Given values are once, few, many or a class for expanded clones.

>TRBJ2-7|.|TRBV20-1|.
TGCAGTGCTAGCCCCCTATACGAGCAGTACTTC
CSASPLYEQYF
>TRBJ2-7|.|TRBV28|.
TGTGCCAGCAGCCTTACAGTGTACGAGCAGTACTTC
CASSLTVYEQYF
>TRBJ2-4|.|TRBV5-6|TRBD1
TGTGCCAGCAGCTTGAGTGGACAGGGATACATTCAGTACTTC
CASSLSGQGYIQYF
>TRBJ2-3|.|TRBV10-3|.
TGTGCCATCAGTGTGAGTAGCGGAAACACAGATACGCAGTATTTT
CAISVSSGNTDTQYF
>TRBJ2-7|.|TRBV5-1|TRBD1
TGCGCCAGCAGCGAGGGACAGGGGGCTTCCTACGAGCAGTACTTC
CASSEGQGASYEQYF
>TRBJ1-1|.|TRBV5-4|.
TGTGCCAGCAGCAGGACGACAGGAATCACTGAAGCTTTCTTT
CASSRTTGITEAFF
>TRBJ1-2|.|TRBV12-3/TRBV12-4|.
TGTGCCAGCAGTTTAGGAGGTGGCTACACCTTC
CASSLGGGYTF
>TRBJ2-7|.|TRBV11-2|TRBD2
TGTGCCAGCAGCTTATTAACTAGCGGATACGAGCAGTACTTC
CASSLLTSGYEQYF
>TRBJ1-5|.|TRBV28|.
TGTGCCAGCAGGAACAGGGCGTCGAATAGCAATCAGCCCCAGCATTTT
CASRNRASNSNQPQHF
>TRBJ2-5|.|TRBV7-3|.
TGTGCCAGCAGCTTAACGGGTAGCCGTGGGGAGACCCAGTACTTC
CASSLTGSRGETQYF
>TRBJ2-6|.|TRBV19|.
TGTGCCAGTAGCGGAATGACAGCCTCTGGGGCCAACGTCCTGACTTTC
CASSGMTASGANVLTF
>TRBJ1-5|.|TRBV3-1/TRBV3-2|.
TGTGCCAGCAGCCCTGCCATAGGGGGCAATCAGCCCCAGCATTTT
CASSPAIGGNQPQHF
>TRBJ1-2|.|TRBV15|.
TGTGCCACCAGCAGAGATCTCTTAGCTAACTATGGCTACACCTTC
CATSRDLLANYGYTF
>TRBJ1-1|.|TRBV6-5|.
TGTGCCAGCAGATGGGACTCATTGAACACTGAAGCTTTCTTT
CASRWDSLNTEAFF
>TRBJ2-5|.|TRBV29-1|.
TGCAGCGTCCAACAGGGAACCCAAGAGACCCAGTACTTC
CSVQQGTQETQYF
>TRBJ2-2|.|TRBV5-1|.
TGCGCCAGCAGAGTGGCCTCGAACACCGGGGAGCTGTTTTTT
CASRVASNTGELFF
>TRBJ2-7|.|TRBV6-2/TRBV6-3|.
TGTGCCAGCAGTCCCTCCCCGGTAAAGCTCGCCTACGAGCAGTACTTC
CASSPSPVKLAYEQYF
>TRBJ1-2|.|TRBV6-5|TRBD1
TGTGCCAGTTACACAGGGGCTAACTATGGCTACACCTTC
CASYTGANYGYTF
>TRBJ2-5|.|TRBV6-5|TRBD2
TGTGCCAGCCGCATGGGAGGGGCTTTCGGGACCCAGTACTTC
CASRMGGAFGTQYF
>TRBJ1-2|.|TRBV9|TRBD1
TGTGCCAGCAGACGGACAGGGGTCAGCTATGGCTACACCTTC
CASRRTGVSYGYTF
>TRBJ1-1|once|TRBV3-1/TRBV3-2|TRBD1
TGTGCCAGCAGCCAAGAGGGCAGACAGGGGGCGTGGACTGAAGCTTTCTTT
CASSQEGRQGAWTEAFF
>TRBJ1-5|.|TRBV7-2|.
TGTGCCAGCAGCGCAGACATGTATCAGCCCCAGCATTTT
CASSADMYQPQHF
>TRBJ2-5|.|TRBV5-4|TRBD2
TGTGCCAGCAGCTCTTTAGCGGGGGGGTACCAAGAGACCCAGTACTTC
CASSSLAGGYQETQYF
>TRBJ2-1|.|TRBV28|.
TGTGCCAGCAGTTTGACGCAGGCTCCGGGGGTGCAGTTCTTC
CASSLTQAPGVQFF
>TRBJ1-2|.|TRBV6-1|.
TGTGCCAGCAGTGCGAGCAGGGGTGGCTACACCTTC
CASSASRGGYTF
>TRBJ2-3|once|TRBV28|TRBD2
TGTGCCAGCGGGCTGGTAGCGGGAGGGGGGGATACGCAGTATTTT
CASGLVAGGGDTQYF
>TRBJ1-1|.|TRBV7-3|TRBD1
TGTGCCAGCAGCTTAATGGGTCAGGGGGACACTGAAGCTTTCTTT
CASSLMGQGDTEAFF
>TRBJ2-7|.|TRBV18|.
TGTGCCAGCTCACTTCAGGGCACCTACGAGCAGTACTTC
CASSLQGTYEQYF
>TRBJ2-7|few|TRBV7-6|TRBD2
TGTGCCAGCACCTCCCTCCCCCCGGCTAGCGGGAGTTTTTACGAGCAGTACTTC
CASTSLPPASGSFYEQYF
>TRBJ2-7|.|TRBV28|.
TGTGCCAGCGGGTCTCCTGGCGGCACCCTTCTGTCCTACGAGCAGTACTTC
CASGSPGGTLLSYEQYF
>TRBJ1-2|.|TRBV28|.
TGTGCCAGCAGACCGGGGAGAAACTATGGCTACACCTTC
CASRPGRNYGYTF
>TRBJ1-4|once|TRBV10-1|.
TGCGCCAGCAACGGCAGGGAACGGGCCTCAGTTAATGAAAAACTGTTTTTT
CASNGRERASVNEKLFF
>TRBJ2-7|.|TRBV5-8|.
TGTGCCAGCAGCTTGTGGCTCGTCGGGGGATCCTACGAGCAGTACTTC
CASSLWLVGGSYEQYF
>TRBJ2-7|.|TRBV12-3/TRBV12-4|TRBD1
TGTGCCAGCAGTTACGACAGGGGCCGCGAGCAGTACTTC
CASSYDRGREQYF
>TRBJ1-1|.|TRBV2|.
TGTGCCAGGTCGGCGGGAAGGGGTAACACTGAAGCTTTCTTT
CARSAGRGNTEAFF
>TRBJ1-3|.|TRBV7-9|.
TGTGCCAGCAGCTTCTCAGGCCGCTCTGGAAACACCATATATTTT
CASSFSGRSGNTIYF
>TRBJ1-1|.|TRBV5-6|.
TGTGCCAGCAGCTTGTGGGGGGTGAACACTGAAGCTTTCTTT
CASSLWGVNTEAFF
>TRBJ2-1|.|TRBV30|TRBD1
TGTGCCTGGAGGGTGGGGACAGGGAGTGAGCAGTTCTTC
CAWRVGTGSEQFF
>TRBJ1-6|.|TRBV3-1/TRBV3-2|.
TGTGCCAGCAGCCCATTAGCCCGTAATTCACCCCTCCACTTT
CASSPLARNSPLHF
>TRBJ1-1|.|TRBV5-1|TRBD1
TGCGCCAGCAGCTTATCAGGGGGCATGGGCACTGAAGCTTTCTTT
CASSLSGGMGTEAFF
>TRBJ2-3|.|TRBV19|TRBD2
TGTGCCAGTAGTAACCCCGGGACTAGCGGGGGAAGTCGGACAGATACGCAGTATTTT
CASSNPGTSGGSRTDTQYF
>TRBJ1-5|.|TRBV5-6|.
TGTGCCAGCAGCTTGGGACAGAATCAGCCCCAGCATTTT
CASSLGQNQPQHF
>TRBJ2-7|.|TRBV12-3/TRBV12-4|.
TGTGCCAGCAGAGACTACTCTAACGAGCAGTACTTC
CASRDYSNEQYF
>TRBJ1-2|once|TRBV2|.
TGTGCCAGCAGGGATGGATGGGCAGATGGCTACACCTTC
CASRDGWADGYTF
>TRBJ2-2|once|TRBV2|TRBD1
TGTGCCAGCAGTAGGACAGGCACCGGGGAGCTGTTTTTT
CASSRTGTGELFF
>TRBJ2-7|.|TRBV28|TRBD2
TGTGCCAGCAGTCCTCGGACTAGCGGCCTGGAGCAGTACTTC
CASSPRTSGLEQYF
>TRBJ1-2|.|TRBV28|TRBD1
TGTGCCAGCAGTTCAACCGGGACAGGGGGCGCCTATGGCTACACCTTC
CASSSTGTGGAYGYTF
>TRBJ1-2|.|TRBV9|TRBD1
TGTGCCAGCACCCAGGGGACAGTGGGACCCTATGGCTACACCTTC
CASTQGTVGPYGYTF
>TRBJ1-3|.|TRBV12-2|.
TGTGCAAGTCGCGGGTTTTCCCCAGGGGGATATGGAAACACCATATATTTT
CASRGFSPGGYGNTIYF
>TRBJ1-5|.|TRBV6-1|TRBD1
TGTGCCAGCAGTGATCCAGGGGGCCAGCCCCAGCATTTT
CASSDPGGQPQHF
>TRBJ1-2|.|TRBV28|.
TGTGCCAGCAGTTTAGGAGTCCTGCTTGAGGAGGGCTACACCTTC
CASSLGVLLEEGYTF
>TRBJ2-7|.|TRBV7-2|.
TGTGCCAGCAGATCCGACAGCTACGAGCAGTACTTC
CASRSDSYEQYF
>TRBJ1-6|.|TRBV25-1|TRBD1
TGTGCCAGCAGTGACCCCGGCGGGACAGGGGCCAATTCACCCCTCCACTTT
CASSDPGGTGANSPLHF
>TRBJ1-3|.|TRBV6-5|.
TGTGCCAGCAGTAAACCGGGCTCTGGAAACACCATATATTTT
CASSKPGSGNTIYF
>TRBJ1-2|.|TRBV12-3/TRBV12-4|.
TGTGCCAGCAGTACGCAGGGTGGCTACACCTTC
CASSTQGGYTF